This TCR beta chain was documented in a study of T-cell memory formation after mild COVID-19. General study findings and limits: The authors did not confirm SARS-CoV-2 specificity of second-wave clones peaking day 37. Prior to infection, memory already included some responding clones, suggesting cross-reactive memory joined. Mainly CM and EM harbored the contracting CD4+ clones; mainly EMRA harbored the CD8+ ones.

MiXCR, applied by TCRdb to the 5' RACE reads, yields one record per CDR3 protein. Of about 180,000 distinct CDR3 sequences listed, about 18% are singletons. The ends lost 6 bases at V and 2 bases at J; junction bases unmatched: 5. CDR3 length: 16 amino acids. Germline V gives CDR1 MNHEY, CDR2 SVGAGI. A remark on this clonotype: The antigen remains unidentified.

V is TRBV6-5 and J is TRBJ2-2, with 11 bases that match TRBD2. This TCR was sampled from a man younger than 35 who had mild COVID-19 (a few samples of this study predate the infection). Cell type and time point are not known. The sequencing input was PBMCs or a T cell subset sorted from them (not recorded which). CDR3 region: CASRIAGGPNTGELFF. In DNA form, the CDR3 reads TGTGCCAGCAGAATAGCGGGGGGGCCCAACACCGGGGAGCTGTTTTTT.